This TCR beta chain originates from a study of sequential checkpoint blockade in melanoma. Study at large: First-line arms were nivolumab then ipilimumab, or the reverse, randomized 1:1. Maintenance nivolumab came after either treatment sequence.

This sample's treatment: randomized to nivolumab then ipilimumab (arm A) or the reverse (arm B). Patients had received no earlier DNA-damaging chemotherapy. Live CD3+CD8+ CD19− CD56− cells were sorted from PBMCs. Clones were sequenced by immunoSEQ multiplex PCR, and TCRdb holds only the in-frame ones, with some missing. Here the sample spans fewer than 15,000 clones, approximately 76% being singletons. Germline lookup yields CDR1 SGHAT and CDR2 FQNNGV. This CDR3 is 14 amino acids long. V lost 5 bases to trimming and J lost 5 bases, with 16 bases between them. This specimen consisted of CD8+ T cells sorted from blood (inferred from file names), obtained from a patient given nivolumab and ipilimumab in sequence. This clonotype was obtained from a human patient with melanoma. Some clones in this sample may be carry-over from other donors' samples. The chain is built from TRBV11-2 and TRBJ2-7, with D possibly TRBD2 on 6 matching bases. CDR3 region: CASSPYWDFNEQYF. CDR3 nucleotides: TGTGCCAGCAGCCCTTATTGGGACTTCAACGAGCAGTACTTC.